Presented here are 17 T cell receptor beta chains from one specimen sequenced in a study of cytomegalovirus exposure and HLA in healthy donors. TCRdb keeps only in-frame clones here, not all; method: immunoSEQ multiplex PCR. The table lists approximately 280,000 clones, approximately 88% of them singletons. The material sequenced was PBMCs. Receptors originate from a woman between 18 and 29 years old in good health and CMV-seronegative.

The chain couples TRBV28 to TRBJ2-7; 10 bases are shared with TRBD1. In germline, CDR1 is MDHEN, CDR2 SYDVKM. Trimming took 6 bases from V and 7 from J; bases not matched to a gene: 12. The CDR3 runs 15 residues. Here the CDR3 reads CASRTETGGAGEQYF. The CDR3 nucleotides are TGTGCCAGCAGGACGGAGACAGGGGGCGCGGGAGAGCAGTACTTC.

Only a few counts were recorded for this clone. The chain is built from TRBV15 and TRBJ2-7, with 7 bases fitting TRBD2. Germline trimming cut 4 bases from V and 3 bases from J; bases unmatched to any gene: 6. Germline V CDR1 and CDR2: LNHNV, YYDKDF (reference sequence). The CDR3 covers 14 residues. The CDR3 reads CATSTGGSSYEQYF. CDR3 DNA: TGTGCCACCAGCACCGGCGGGAGCAGCTACGAGCAGTACTTC.

V usage is TRBV28 and J usage is TRBJ2-1; D gene unclear. V shed 6 bases and J shed 5 bases, with 8 bases lying between them. Germline-derived CDR1 and CDR2 are MDHEN and SYDVKM. The length of the CDR3 is 12 residues. CDR3 nucleotide sequence: TGTGCCAGCAGCTCCAGTGACAATGAGCAGTTCTTC. The encoded protein is CASSSSDNEQFF.

V usage is TRBV5-1 and J usage is TRBJ1-1, with D perhaps matching TRBD1 (5 bases). With 4 bases removed from V and 1 base from J, the gap between germline ends came to 14 bases. The CDR3 length is 15 residues. Germline V gives CDR1 SGHRS, CDR2 YFSETQ. The DNA for the CDR3 is TGCGCCAGCAGCACCACGCTGACAGAGAACACTGAAGCTTTCTTT. Encoded protein: CASSTTLTENTEAFF.

This clone was recorded once. The chain links TRBV27 to TRBJ2-2; 8 positions agree with TRBD1. Trimming took 3 bases from V and 5 from J; bases not matched to a gene: 5. Germline CDR1 MNHEY, CDR2 SMNVEV (reference sequence). This CDR3 is 15 amino acids long. The CDR3 DNA reads as TGTGCCAGCAGTTTGGGGACAGGATTAACCGGGGAGCTGTTTTTT. It translates to CASSLGTGLTGELFF.

The V call is TRBV19, the J call TRBJ2-7; D gene unclear. The V end was cut by 3 bases, the J end by 4 bases, with 10 bases between. CDR1 is LNHDA and CDR2 is SQIVND in the germline V gene (reference sequence). The CDR3 has 13 amino acids. The CDR3 DNA follows: TGTGCCAGTAGTATTGACAAGAGATACGAGCAGTACTTC. Protein product: CASSIDKRYEQYF. Looking up the rest from reference TRBV19 and TRBJ2-7 gives the full variable domain: DGGITQSPKYLFRKEGQNVTLSCEQNLNHDAMYWYRQDPGQGLRLIYYSQIVNDFQKGDIAEGYSVSREKKESFPLTVTSAQKNPTAFYLCASSIDKRYEQYFGPGTRLTVT.

In this sample, this clone turned up a few times. V is TRBV28 and J is TRBJ2-7, with D possibly being TRBD1 (5 bases). CDR3 length: 15 amino acids. V was trimmed by 1 base and J by 3 bases, leaving 13 bases between them. Germline values: CDR1 MDHEN, CDR2 SYDVKM. This CDR3 is CASSLYRPRYYEQYF. CDR3 coding DNA: TGTGCCAGCAGTTTATACAGGCCGAGGTACTACGAGCAGTACTTC.

The chain is built from TRBV15 and TRBJ1-4, with D maybe TRBD1 (5 bases). The CDR3 has 14 amino acids. With 4 bases removed from V and 4 bases from J, the gap between germline ends came to 10 bases. Germline CDR1 is LNHNV and CDR2 is YYDKDF (reference sequence). CDR3 loop: CATSTSGYNEKLFF. The CDR3 coding sequence is TGTGCCACCAGCACATCAGGGTATAATGAAAAACTGTTTTTT.

The V gene is TRBV25-1, the J gene TRBJ2-5; maybe TRBD1 (6 bases). This CDR3 has 16 amino acids. Trimming shortened V by 8 bases and J by 5 bases, and 24 bases separated the two germline ends. The germline V gene encodes CDR1 MGHDK and CDR2 SYGVNS. The CDR3 here is CASGRQAGSPRETQYF. The CDR3 region has the DNA TGTGCCAGCGGCAGACAGGCCGGGTCCCCCCGGGAGACCCAGTACTTC.

The rearrangement uses TRBV19 and TRBJ1-5; D is unresolved. Germline loops: CDR1 LNHDA, CDR2 SQIVND (reference sequence). Trimming removed 1 base from V and 7 bases from J, with 8 bases in between. This CDR3 region has 13 residues. CDR3 amino acids: CASSIGHGQPQHF. The CDR3 nucleotides are TGTGCCAGTAGTATAGGACATGGACAGCCCCAGCATTTT.

The chain employs TRBV19 and TRBJ2-1; D perhaps matches TRBD2 (6 bases). The CDR3 is 15 residues long. V lost 5 bases and J 6 bases, leaving 17 bases between the germline ends. Germline values: CDR1 LNHDA, CDR2 SQIVND (reference sequence). CDR3 bases: TGTGCCAGTAGTTCCGCTAGCGCGTCTTCCAATGAGCAGTTCTTC. Its translation: CASSSASASSNEQFF.

This sequence joins TRBV29-1 and TRBJ2-5; the D gene is possibly TRBD2 (5 bases). Trimming took 6 bases from V and 1 from J, leaving 18 bases between them. The germline V gene encodes CDR1 SQVTM and CDR2 ANQGSEA. This CDR3 comprises 15 residues. The CDR3 spells CSVYGLGIVQETQYF. In DNA form, the CDR3 reads TGCAGCGTATATGGACTGGGGATCGTCCAAGAGACCCAGTACTTC.

The chain links TRBV5-6 to TRBJ2-7, with 9 bases matching TRBD1. Per germline, CDR1 SGHDT and CDR2 YYEEEE. After removal of 3 bases from V and 3 bases from J, the junction contained 7 bases not matched to a gene. This CDR3 contains 15 residues. The CDR3 reads CASSWPGTGFYEQYF. DNA for the CDR3: TGTGCCAGCAGCTGGCCGGGGACAGGGTTCTACGAGCAGTACTTC.

In nucleotides, the CDR3 is TGCGCCAGCAGCACCGGACTAGCGGTGAACACCGGGGAGCTGTTTTTT. Translation: CASSTGLAVNTGELFF. V usage is TRBV5-1 and J usage is TRBJ2-2; 10 bases line up with TRBD2. The CDR3 runs to 16 residues. V dropped 4 bases and J dropped 1; count of bases not matched to a gene: 4. Germline V gene lookup returns CDR1 SGHRS and CDR2 YFSETQ. Full variable domain (rest looked up from reference TRBV5-1 and TRBJ2-2): KAGVTQTPRYLIKTRGQQVTLSCSPISGHRSVSWYQQTPGQGLQFLFEYFSETQRNKGNFPGRFSGRQFSNSRSEMNVSTLELGDSALYLCASSTGLAVNTGELFFGEGSRLTVL.

This chain connects TRBV10-2 to TRBJ2-1, with a tentative D call TRBD2 (6 bases). The V and J ends lost 10 bases and 4 bases respectively, with 14 bases between them. CDR1 is WSHSY and CDR2 is SAAADI in the germline V gene. The CDR3 is made up of 13 amino acids. CDR3 sequence reads: CAILSGKYNEQFF. The CDR3 bases are TGCGCCATCCTTAGCGGTAAATACAATGAGCAGTTCTTC.

This sequence joins TRBV28 and TRBJ1-1; D unresolved. Germline V gene data show CDR1 as MDHEN and CDR2 as SYDVKM. With 9 bases removed from V and 2 bases from J, the gap between germline ends came to 13 bases. This CDR3 spans 13 amino acids. The CDR3 sequence is CASIWRFNTEAFF. The CDR3 nucleotides read TGTGCCAGTATTTGGAGATTTAACACTGAAGCTTTCTTT.

The genes are TRBV28 and TRBJ1-2; 7 bases line up with TRBD1. CDR3 size: 16 residues. Looked up from germline, CDR1 is MDHEN and CDR2 is SYDVKM. J gave up 6 bases and V 6 bases, and 16 bases lay outside the gene matches. CDR3 sequence reads: CASSTSIGQDSHGYTF. The DNA of the CDR3 is TGTGCCAGCAGCACCAGTATAGGACAGGACTCCCATGGCTACACCTTC.